The 7 T cell receptor beta chains listed next were all sequenced from one sample in a study of technical replicates of blood from four donors. Profiling relied on immunoSEQ multiplex PCR, and the TCRdb table lists in-frame clones only, not all of them. Here the sample spans approximately 81,000 clones, roughly four fifths being singletons. The material sequenced was PBMCs. These receptors were collected from a human donor in good health. Some clones in this sample may be carry-over from other donors' samples.

V is TRBV27 and J is TRBJ2-1; 13 bases map to TRBD2. J was trimmed by 5 bases and V by 6 bases; bases with no gene match: 7. The CDR3 covers 16 residues. Germline V gives CDR1 MNHEY, CDR2 SMNVEV (reference sequence). CDR3 nucleotide sequence: TGTGCCAGCAGCCGAGATGGACTAGCGGGAGACAATGAGCAGTTCTTC. Translating it yields CASSRDGLAGDNEQFF.

The chain couples TRBV28 to TRBJ2-1; no firm D call. V lost 3 bases and J lost 7, with 10 bases in between. Germline CDR1 reads MDHEN; CDR2 reads SYDVKM. The CDR3 spans 13 residues. The CDR3 sequence: CASSFLSSNEQFF. The CDR3 DNA is TGTGCCAGCAGTTTTCTATCTAGTAATGAGCAGTTCTTC.

The chain's CDR3 is CASSYESGDWPGELFF. In DNA form, the CDR3 reads TGTGCCAGCAGTTACGAGTCGGGAGACTGGCCCGGGGAGCTGTTTTTT. This chain connects TRBV6-6 to TRBJ2-2, with a tentative D call TRBD2 (6 bases). Germline lookup yields CDR1 MNHNY and CDR2 SVGAGI (reference sequence). V lost 2 bases and J lost 6, with 16 bases in between. CDR3 length: 16 amino acids.

The chain joins TRBV4-1 to TRBJ2-3; 11 bases line up with TRBD2. Germline values: CDR1 MGHRA, CDR2 YSYEKL. V shed 1 base, J shed 3 bases, and the junction held 6 bases outside the gene matches. The CDR3 runs 17 residues. The CDR3 DNA is TGCGCCAGCAGCCAAGTAGGTAGCGGGGGGGCGACAGATACGCAGTATTTT. It is translated as CASSQVGSGGATDTQYF.

The V gene is TRBV18, the J gene TRBJ2-3; TRBD2 aligns across 10 bases. The germline gives CDR1 KGHSH, CDR2 LQKENI. The CDR3 runs 16 residues. V was clipped by 6 bases and J by 4 bases; unmatched bases: 10. This CDR3 is CASSAGPLAGADTQYF. The CDR3 region has the DNA TGTGCCAGCTCTGCGGGGCCCCTAGCGGGAGCAGATACGCAGTATTTT. The full variable domain, with the rest looked up from reference TRBV18 and TRBJ2-3, is NAGVMQNPRHLVRRRGQEARLRCSPMKGHSHVYWYRQLPEEGLKFMVYLQKENIIDESGMPKERFSAEFPKEGPSILRIQQVVRGDSAAYFCASSAGPLAGADTQYFGPGTRLTVL.

This chain connects TRBV19 to TRBJ2-6; the match to TRBD1 covers 11 bases. Germline CDR1 is LNHDA and CDR2 is SQIVND (reference sequence). This CDR3 spans 16 amino acids. V lost 9 bases to trimming and J lost 0 bases; unmatched junction nucleotides: 4. This CDR3 reads CASRDRGFSGANVLTF. CDR3 DNA sequence: TGTGCCAGCCGGGACAGGGGGTTCTCTGGGGCCAACGTCCTGACTTTC. Supplemented by reference TRBV19 and TRBJ2-6, the full variable domain reads DGGITQSPKYLFRKEGQNVTLSCEQNLNHDAMYWYRQDPGQGLRLIYYSQIVNDFQKGDIAEGYSVSREKKESFPLTVTSAQKNPTAFYLCASRDRGFSGANVLTFGAGSRLTVL.

This chain connects TRBV4-1 to TRBJ2-3; maybe TRBD1 (7 bases). The CDR3 consists of 18 residues. V lost 0 bases and J 7 bases, leaving 23 bases between the germline ends. The germline gives CDR1 MGHRA, CDR2 YSYEKL. For the CDR3, the DNA is TGCGCCAGCAGCCAAGAAGGGTCCAGGGGGGACCTTATGTATACGCAGTATTTT. Translated: CASSQEGSRGDLMYTQYF.